The rows below give T cell receptor beta chains drawn from one sample of a study of blood T cells in healthy people across ages. TCRdb independently ran MiXCR on the 5' RACE reads; one entry per CDR3 protein. The sample contains approximately 600,000 distinct CDR3 sequences, around three fifths of which appear only once. The sequencing sample was made of blood. The receptors originated from a man in his fifties or sixties in good health. Each CDR3 is given with its conserved first and last residue. A D gene is named only where the DNA matches it firmly. Where a row states a size, it is once, few, many or the class of an expanded clone; other rows omit it.

size: -; V: TRBV6-1; D: TRBD1; J: TRBJ2-7; DNA: TGTGCCAGCAGCACCGGGACAGGGAAACACGAGCAGTACTTC; CDR3: CASSTGTGKHEQYF
size: -; V: TRBV20-1; D: -; J: TRBJ2-5; DNA: TGCAGGGGAGGGACAACACAAGAGACCCAGTACTTC; CDR3: CRGGTTQETQYF
size: -; V: TRBV20-1; D: TRBD1; J: TRBJ2-3; DNA: TGCAGTGCTCCCGGACAGGGCGCAGATACGCAGTATTTT; CDR3: CSAPGQGADTQYF
size: -; V: TRBV7-8; D: -; J: TRBJ2-7; DNA: TGTGCCAGCAGCTTGGGAGTGGCCTCGAGCTCCTACGAGCAGTACTTC; CDR3: CASSLGVASSSYEQYF
size: -; V: TRBV12-3/TRBV12-4; D: TRBD1; J: TRBJ1-2; DNA: TGTGCCAGCAGTTTGGCGGGACAGGGGTTGGACTATGGCTACACCTTC; CDR3: CASSLAGQGLDYGYTF
size: once; V: TRBV30; D: TRBD2; J: TRBJ2-1; DNA: TGTGCCTGGATGGGCGGGAGGGCCTATCGGAATGAGCAGTTCTTC; CDR3: CAWMGGRAYRNEQFF
size: -; V: TRBV18; D: TRBD1; J: TRBJ1-1; DNA: TGTGCCAGCTCGCCCAGGGGGCTTGGGGACACTGAAGCTTTCTTT; CDR3: CASSPRGLGDTEAFF
size: -; V: TRBV20-1; D: -; J: TRBJ1-2; DNA: TGCAGTGCTAGAGATGGCGGGGTTGGCTACACCTTC; CDR3: CSARDGGVGYTF
size: -; V: TRBV5-6; D: TRBD1; J: TRBJ1-2; DNA: TGTGCCAGCAGCTCGACAGGGCCGAGGGGCTACACCTTC; CDR3: CASSSTGPRGYTF
size: -; V: TRBV6-5; D: -; J: TRBJ2-5; DNA: TGTGCCAGCAGTTACTCTGGGAAGCAGTACTTC; CDR3: CASSYSGKQYF
size: once; V: TRBV12-3/TRBV12-4; D: -; J: TRBJ2-5; DNA: TGTGCCCACACGGAGGTCTCACAAGAGACCCAGTACTTC; CDR3: CAHTEVSQETQYF
size: few; V: TRBV9; D: -; J: TRBJ1-2; DNA: TGTGCCAGCAGCGCCTCAAGCGATCACTATGGCTACACCTTC; CDR3: CASSASSDHYGYTF
size: few; V: TRBV20-1; D: TRBD2; J: TRBJ2-2; DNA: TGCAGTGCTAGCACTAGCGGGGGGACGAACACCGGGGAGCTGTTTTTT; CDR3: CSASTSGGTNTGELFF
size: -; V: TRBV4-1; D: -; J: TRBJ2-1; DNA: TGCGCCAGCAGCCAAGTGGACGGGAGCAGCTCCTACAATGAGCAGTTCTTC; CDR3: CASSQVDGSSSYNEQFF
size: -; V: TRBV5-1; D: -; J: TRBJ2-7; DNA: TGCGCCAGCAGCTCTAGTGTTCAGACCTACAATGAGCAGTACTTC; CDR3: CASSSSVQTYNEQYF
size: -; V: TRBV29-1; D: TRBD1; J: TRBJ2-3; DNA: TGCAGCGCCACAAGGGGACAGGGGACCGCAGATACGCAGTATTTT; CDR3: CSATRGQGTADTQYF
size: -; V: TRBV6-5; D: TRBD2; J: TRBJ2-2; DNA: TGTGCCAGCAGCACCCTAGCGGGGGGCCACACCGGGGAGCTGTTTTTT; CDR3: CASSTLAGGHTGELFF
size: -; V: TRBV7-2; D: TRBD1; J: TRBJ2-5; DNA: TGTGCCAGCAGCACCCGGACAGGAGAGACCCAGTACTTC; CDR3: CASSTRTGETQYF
size: -; V: TRBV4-1; D: -; J: TRBJ2-7; DNA: TGCGCCAGCAGCCAAGAGCGGGACAGTTCCTACGAGCAGTACTTC; CDR3: CASSQERDSSYEQYF
size: few; V: TRBV6-4; D: -; J: TRBJ2-3; DNA: TGTGCCAGCAGTGATGGAACAGGGGGGGCAGATACGCAGTATTTT; CDR3: CASSDGTGGADTQYF
size: -; V: TRBV7-9; D: -; J: TRBJ2-1; DNA: TGTGCCAGCAGCCCGCATGCTCGCTCCTACAATGAGCAGTTCTTC; CDR3: CASSPHARSYNEQFF
size: -; V: TRBV20-1; D: TRBD2; J: TRBJ2-1; DNA: TGCAGTGCTACAAAGGGACTAGGCAGGCCCTACAATGAGCAGTTCTTC; CDR3: CSATKGLGRPYNEQFF
size: -; V: TRBV12-5; D: -; J: TRBJ1-1; DNA: TGTGCTAGTGGCCTACAGAAGAACACTGAAGCTTTCTTT; CDR3: CASGLQKNTEAFF
size: -; V: TRBV6-4; D: TRBD2; J: TRBJ2-3; DNA: TGTGCCAGCAGTGTATCTAGCGGGGCCACAGATACGCAGTATTTT; CDR3: CASSVSSGATDTQYF
size: -; V: TRBV2; D: -; J: TRBJ2-1; DNA: TGTGCCAGCAGTGAAAGGTCAGGGTCGAACAATGAGCAGTTCTTC; CDR3: CASSERSGSNNEQFF
size: few; V: TRBV12-3/TRBV12-4; D: TRBD2; J: TRBJ2-1; DNA: TGTGCCAGCAGCTCCGGGACTAGCGGGGCCCAATCGACCTACAATGAGCAGTTCTTC; CDR3: CASSSGTSGAQSTYNEQFF
size: few; V: TRBV3-1; D: -; J: TRBJ2-5; DNA: TGTGCCAGCAGCCAAAAGAGTAACAATGAGCAGTACTTC; CDR3: CASSQKSNNEQYF
size: -; V: TRBV5-5; D: -; J: TRBJ1-2; DNA: TGTGCCAGCAGCTTTGCAGGGGATTGGAGCTATGGCTACACCTTC; CDR3: CASSFAGDWSYGYTF
size: few; V: TRBV4-1; D: -; J: TRBJ1-1; DNA: TGCGCCAGCAGCCAAGCTGGGGGGAGAACTGAAGCTTTCTTT; CDR3: CASSQAGGRTEAFF
size: -; V: TRBV7-2; D: TRBD2; J: TRBJ2-1; DNA: TGTGCCAGCAGCGTCGGGGGGGCCGGGAATAATGAGCAGTTCTTC; CDR3: CASSVGGAGNNEQFF
size: -; V: TRBV2; D: TRBD1; J: TRBJ1-3; DNA: TGTGCCACTACTTACGACAGGGCTGGAAACACCATATATTTT; CDR3: CATTYDRAGNTIYF
size: once; V: TRBV28; D: TRBD1; J: TRBJ1-2; DNA: TGTGCCAGCAGAACCGGGACAGGGGCGCTATCCTATGGCTACACCTTC; CDR3: CASRTGTGALSYGYTF